Presented here are 13 T cell receptor beta chains from one specimen sequenced in a study of OX40 agonist ivuxolimab in advanced cancers. Sequenced by immunoSEQ multiplex PCR; TCRdb stores in-frame clones only, minus some. Seen here are approximately 90,000 clones, about 88% observed once, and the top ten hold about 0.31%. The sample was CD4+ or CD8+ T cells sorted from blood, taken in a trial of the OX40 agonist ivuxolimab. Receptors were obtained from an adult with an advanced solid tumor such as melanoma, head and neck, liver or kidney cancer.

This chain links TRBV5-6 with TRBJ1-3; the D is unclear. Per the germline V gene, CDR1 is SGHDT and CDR2 is YYEEEE. The CDR3 spans 15 residues. Trimming shortened V by 1 base and J by 1 base, and 9 bases separated the two germline ends. CDR3 amino acids: CASSLKRRSGNTIYF. In nucleotides, the CDR3 is TGTGCCAGCAGCTTGAAACGTAGATCTGGAAACACCATATATTTT.

The chain couples TRBV11-3 to TRBJ2-3, with 7 bases lining up with TRBD2. Germline CDR1 SGHNT, CDR2 YENEEA. Trimming took 1 base from V and 0 from J; bases not matched to a gene: 4. This CDR3 comprises 16 residues. The CDR3 here is CASSLGSSGSTDTQYF. CDR3 DNA sequence: TGTGCCAGCAGCTTAGGTTCTAGCGGTAGCACAGATACGCAGTATTTT. Complete variable domain (other parts from reference TRBV11-3 and TRBJ2-3): EAGVVQSPRYKIIEKKQPVAFWCNPISGHNTLYWYLQNLGQGPELLIRYENEEAVDDSQLPKDRFSAERLKGVDSTLKIQPAELGDSAVYLCASSLGSSGSTDTQYFGPGTRLTVL.

The chain has TRBV5-1 and TRBJ2-7, with 7 bases identical to TRBD1. Germline V gives CDR1 SGHRS, CDR2 YFSETQ. The ends lost 4 bases at V and 0 bases at J; junction bases unmatched: 7. The CDR3 extends over 15 amino acids. The CDR3 region is CASSGPGQSSYEQYF. The CDR3, as DNA: TGCGCCAGCAGCGGACCGGGACAGAGCTCCTACGAGCAGTACTTC.

The V gene is TRBV18, the J gene TRBJ1-1; TRBD1 is a possible D gene (6 bases). The germline V gene has CDR1 KGHSH and CDR2 LQKENI. This CDR3 contains 15 residues. Trimming shortened V by 3 bases and J by 1 base, and 12 bases separated the two germline ends. Written as DNA, the CDR3 is TGTGCCAGCTCACCTTTGGGGGCACGGAACACTGAAGCTTTCTTT. Encoded protein: CASSPLGARNTEAFF.

The chain links TRBV27 to TRBJ2-5; TRBD2 is a possible D gene (6 bases). The V and J ends lost 3 bases and 5 bases respectively, with 16 bases between them. This CDR3 has 15 residues. Germline V CDR1 and CDR2: MNHEY, SMNVEV (reference sequence). CDR3 DNA sequence: TGTGCCAGCAGTTTCGGGGGACTCGTGGGTGAGACCCAGTACTTC. It encodes CASSFGGLVGETQYF.

The J gene is TRBJ1-2, the V gene TRBV9; TRBD1 matches at 7 bases. The J segment lost 6 bases and the V segment lost 7 bases, leaving 9 bases of the junction unmatched. CDR1 and CDR2 (germline): SGDLS, YYNGEE. The CDR3 sequence is 13 residues long. The CDR3 nucleotides read TGTGCCAGCGCGTTAGGGGGCGGGGATGGCTACACCTTC. This sequence encodes CASALGGGDGYTF.

V and J are TRBV19 and TRBJ2-2; 7 nucleotides line up with TRBD1. The CDR3 length is 14 residues. V was clipped by 6 bases and J by 5 bases; unmatched bases: 6. CDR1 is LNHDA and CDR2 is SQIVND in the germline V gene (reference sequence). CDR3 coding DNA: TGTGCCAGTAGGAGGGGGCGGTCAACCGGGGAGCTGTTTTTT. Translated, it gives CASRRGRSTGELFF.

V usage is TRBV30 and J usage is TRBJ2-1; TRBD2 agrees at 7 bases. CDR1 GTSNPN and CDR2 SVGIG come from the germline V gene (reference sequence). The J segment lost 6 bases and the V segment lost 3 bases, leaving 8 bases of the junction unmatched. This CDR3 is 14 amino acids long. CDR3 amino acids: CAWRAAGASNEQFF. The CDR3 DNA sequence: TGTGCCTGGAGAGCGGCGGGAGCTAGCAATGAGCAGTTCTTC. Full variable domain (remainder filled in from reference TRBV30 and TRBJ2-1): SQTIHQWPATLVQPVGSPLSLECTVEGTSNPNLYWYRQAAGRGLQLLFYSVGIGQISSEVPQNLSASRPQDRQFILSSKKLLLSDSGFYLCAWRAAGASNEQFFGPGTRLTVL.

The chain is built from TRBV6-6 and TRBJ1-5, with D tentatively TRBD1 (6 bases). The CDR3 consists of 12 residues. Trimming shortened V by 10 bases and J by 4 bases, and 11 bases separated the two germline ends. The germline CDR1 and CDR2 sequences are MNHNY and SVGAGI (reference sequence). The CDR3 DNA reads as TGTGCCACCGGGACACCTAATCAGCCCCAGCATTTT. Amino acid sequence: CATGTPNQPQHF.

The rearrangement links TRBV15 to TRBJ2-5; D gene uncertain. Germline V gene sequence: CDR1 LNHNV, CDR2 YYDKDF (reference sequence). The CDR3 covers 14 residues. V lost 1 base and J lost 1, with 7 bases in between. CDR3 region: CATSRGRFQETQYF. DNA of the CDR3: TGTGCCACCAGCAGAGGAAGATTCCAAGAGACCCAGTACTTC. Combining the CDR3 with reference TRBV15 and TRBJ2-5 gives the whole variable domain DAMVIQNPRYQVTQFGKPVTLSCSQTLNHNVMYWYQQKSSQAPKLLFHYYDKDFNNEADTPDNFQSRRPNTSFCFLDIRSPGLGDTAMYLCATSRGRFQETQYFGPGTRLLVL.

This clone has only one observation. The genes are TRBV6-6 and TRBJ2-1; 12 nucleotides line up with TRBD1. Germline V gene lookup returns CDR1 MNHNY and CDR2 SVGAGI (reference sequence). The ends lost 4 bases at V and 7 bases at J; junction bases unmatched: 5. This CDR3 contains 15 residues. The CDR3 protein is CASSSGTGGSNEQFF. CDR3 coding DNA: TGTGCCAGCAGTTCGGGGACAGGGGGCTCGAATGAGCAGTTCTTC.

The rearrangement links TRBV6-6 to TRBJ1-1; TRBD1 matches at 7 bases. The CDR3 runs 15 residues. Germline V gives CDR1 MNHNY, CDR2 SVGAGI (reference sequence). Trimming at V came to 4 bases and at J to 1 base, leaving 6 bases not matched to a gene. The CDR3 nucleotides are TGTGCCAGCAGTTTCTCCCAGGGGGGGAACACTGAAGCTTTCTTT. Amino acid sequence: CASSFSQGGNTEAFF.

The rearrangement uses TRBV6-4 and TRBJ2-1; TRBD1 is a possible D gene (5 bases). This CDR3 is 14 amino acids long. The germline V gene has CDR1 MRHNA and CDR2 SNTAGT. Deletions cut 6 bases from V and 8 bases from J, with 17 bases between. This CDR3 is CASSSSLDSHEQFF. DNA for the CDR3: TGTGCCAGCAGCTCAAGTTTAGACAGTCATGAGCAGTTCTTC.